The 3 T cell receptor beta chains below were found in one sample sequenced in a study of blood T cell repertoires in COVID-19. TCRdb's table, derived via immunoSEQ multiplex PCR, lists solely in-frame clones and lacks some. The table includes about 100,000 clones, almost 80% detected once. The material sequenced was peripheral blood. The receptor source for this set is a man between 65 and 85 years old with active or convalescent COVID-19.

Written as DNA, the CDR3 is TGTGCCAGCAGTTACGGGATAAGGGGTCAGCCCCAGCATTTT. The encoded protein is CASSYGIRGQPQHF. The genes are TRBV6-5 and TRBJ1-5; D might be TRBD1 (5 bases). CDR3 length: 14 residues. From germline, CDR1 is MNHEY and CDR2 SVGAGI. V lost 2 bases and J lost 6, with 11 bases in between.

The chain has TRBV12-3 or TRBV12-4 and TRBJ2-7; D is ambiguous. The CDR3 has 11 amino acids. The germline V and J ends were trimmed by 3 bases and 6 bases, with 6 bases remaining between them. CDR3 residues: CASSFPGEQYF. The CDR3 DNA is TGTGCCAGCAGTTTCCCAGGCGAGCAGTACTTC.

This clone was detected once. This chain uses TRBV27 with TRBJ2-7; the D gene is possibly TRBD1 (5 bases). Germline CDR1 MNHEY, CDR2 SMNVEV (reference sequence). V lost 5 bases and J lost 0, with 17 bases in between. This CDR3 has 16 residues. CDR3 sequence (DNA): TGTGCCAGCAGTAGTGGGGCAGTCAAGAGCTCCTACGAGCAGTACTTC. It yields the protein CASSSGAVKSSYEQYF.